The rows below give T cell receptor beta chains drawn from one sample of a study of blood T cell repertoires in COVID-19. The protocol was immunoSEQ multiplex PCR, while the TCRdb copy is restricted to in-frame clones and leaves out a portion. The sample holds 100,000 or so clones, about 92% seen once. The sample comprised peripheral blood. These receptor sequences come from a man aged 45-60 years with active COVID-19. The CDR3 runs from the conserved cysteine through the conserved F or W. D genes are given only for firm matches. Only part of the rows carry a size: once, few, many, or a class if the clone is expanded.

v_gene,d_gene,j_gene,abundance,CDR3nt,CDR3aa
TRBV5-1,TRBD1,TRBJ2-3,.,TGCGCCAGCAGCTTGGGGGACAGGGTCACAGATACGCAGTATTTT,CASSLGDRVTDTQYF
TRBV7-8,.,TRBJ2-7,few,TGTGCCAGCAGCTTTCGAGGGTTTAAAAGCTCCTACGAGCAGTACTTC,CASSFRGFKSSYEQYF
TRBV6-5,.,TRBJ2-7,.,TGTGCCAGCAGCCGCGACAGGGAGGCCTACGAGCAGTACTTC,CASSRDREAYEQYF
TRBV13,TRBD2,TRBJ2-3,.,TGTGCCAGCAGCGAAGTAGCGGGAGGGCAGTATTTT,CASSEVAGGQYF
TRBV3-1/TRBV3-2,TRBD1,TRBJ2-3,once,TGTGCCAGCAGCCAAGATAGGGGGCTAGTCTACACAGATACGCAGTATTTT,CASSQDRGLVYTDTQYF
TRBV2,TRBD1,TRBJ1-5,once,TGTGCCAGCAGTACAGGGGGACGGGCTCAGCCCCAGCATTTT,CASSTGGRAQPQHF
TRBV11-1,.,TRBJ1-1,.,TGTGCCAGCAGCTTCTGGAGAAACACTGAAGCTTTCTTT,CASSFWRNTEAFF
TRBV3-1/TRBV3-2,TRBD2,TRBJ2-2,.,TGTGCCAGCAGCCCTTGGTTAGCGGGAGCGGTGACCGGGGAGCTGTTTTTT,CASSPWLAGAVTGELFF
TRBV28,TRBD1,TRBJ1-2,once,TGTGCCAGCCGGGACAGGGCTTATGGCTACACCTTC,CASRDRAYGYTF
TRBV7-3,.,TRBJ2-1,.,TGTGCCAGCAGCTCCTCACTGGACAATGAGCAGTTCTTC,CASSSSLDNEQFF
TRBV27,TRBD1,TRBJ1-4,.,TGTGCCAGCAGTTCACAGGGGGCGGTCGGAAAACTGTTTTTT,CASSSQGAVGKLFF
TRBV10-2,TRBD1,TRBJ2-5,.,TGCGCCAGCAGGACGCCGGGACAGGGGGCGGAGACCCAGTACTTC,CASRTPGQGAETQYF
TRBV7-6,TRBD2,TRBJ2-3,.,TGTGCCAGCAGCTTAGCGCAGGCGGGAGGGTATGGAGATACGCAGTATTTT,CASSLAQAGGYGDTQYF
TRBV5-1,TRBD1,TRBJ2-1,.,TGCGCCAGCAGCGGCGGGACAGGAGGGCCCTACAATGAGCAGTTCTTC,CASSGGTGGPYNEQFF
TRBV5-1,.,TRBJ2-1,.,TGCGCCAGCAGCTTAGGCAGGAAACTAGACCCCTACAATGAGCAGTTCTTC,CASSLGRKLDPYNEQFF
TRBV19,.,TRBJ2-3,once,TGTGCCAGTAGTAAGGCTAGCAGAACTAGCACAGATACGCAGTATTTT,CASSKASRTSTDTQYF
TRBV5-1,.,TRBJ1-1,.,TGCGCCAGCTCCGGCAGCAGGGTCCAACTGGGGTACACTGAAGCTTTCTTT,CASSGSRVQLGYTEAFF
TRBV9,TRBD1,TRBJ2-2,.,TGTGCCAGCAGCCCCAACCCAAATGACAGGGGGCGCCCCGGGGAGCTGTTTTTT,CASSPNPNDRGRPGELFF
TRBV30,TRBD1,TRBJ1-3,.,TGTGCCTGGAGTAGGGCAGGGGGCTCTGGAAACACCATATATTTT,CAWSRAGGSGNTIYF
TRBV2,TRBD2,TRBJ2-5,.,TGTGCCAGCCGTAGAGGCGGCGGGGGGGGCCAAGAGACCCAGTACTTC,CASRRGGGGGQETQYF
TRBV2,.,TRBJ1-5,.,TGTGCCAGCAACAGGGAGCGTCAGCCCCAGCATTTT,CASNRERQPQHF
TRBV2,TRBD2,TRBJ2-3,.,TGTGCCAGCACTAGCGGGAACACAGATACGCAGTATTTT,CASTSGNTDTQYF
TRBV6-6,.,TRBJ2-3,.,TGTGCCACCTTGTATCCGGGCACAGATACGCAGTATTTT,CATLYPGTDTQYF
TRBV27,.,TRBJ1-5,few,TGTGCCAGCAAAGAGGACAGTAGCAATCAGCCCCAGCATTTT,CASKEDSSNQPQHF
TRBV28,TRBD1,TRBJ2-6,once,TGTGCCAGCAGCTCGACAGGGACTGGGGCCAACGTCCTGACTTTC,CASSSTGTGANVLTF
TRBV28,TRBD1,TRBJ1-5,.,TGTGCCAGCAGTTTGCCAGGGGGGCGCGTTCAGCCCCAGCATTTT,CASSLPGGRVQPQHF
TRBV11-1,.,TRBJ2-7,.,TGTGCCAGCAGCGGATCCAGGGCGTTGGGCGAGCAGTACTTC,CASSGSRALGEQYF
TRBV6-5,TRBD1,TRBJ1-1,.,TGTGCCAGCAGTTACTTCACAGGGGGAGCGAACACTGAAGCTTTCTTT,CASSYFTGGANTEAFF
TRBV24-1,TRBD2,TRBJ2-3,once,TGTGCCACCAGTGATTTTGGACTAGCGGGACGCACAGATACGCAGTATTTT,CATSDFGLAGRTDTQYF
TRBV2,.,TRBJ1-2,.,TGTGCCAGCACTCCACAGACCTATGGCTACACCTTC,CASTPQTYGYTF
TRBV5-4,.,TRBJ1-1,.,TGTGCCAGCAGCCGGGTGGGGCGGGAGGCTTTCTTT,CASSRVGREAFF
TRBV5-6,.,TRBJ1-3,.,TGTGCCAGCAGCGGGCCTGGAAACACCATATATTTT,CASSGPGNTIYF
TRBV28,.,TRBJ2-7,.,TGTGCCAGCAGTTTGGGTATACAGGACTACGAGCAGTACTTC,CASSLGIQDYEQYF
TRBV28,.,TRBJ2-1,few,TGTGCCAGCAGTCTATACAATGAGCAGTTCTTC,CASSLYNEQFF
TRBV5-1,.,TRBJ1-5,once,TGCGCCAGCAGCCCAGAGGACAGCCTAAATCAGCCCCAGCATTTT,CASSPEDSLNQPQHF